This paragraph covers one T cell receptor beta chain sequence. Its antigen remains unknown. CDR3 length: 14 residues. The V gene lost 5 bases and the J gene lost 2 bases, with 13 bases spanning the gap. Germline loops: CDR1 MNHEY, CDR2 SVGEGT. This sample stems from a study of breast tumors, draining lymph nodes, adjacent tissues. Study-wide results and limits: Luminal-like breast cancer showed significantly higher tumor–nontumor repertoire similarity than basal-like. That most tumor T cells come from lymph nodes remained unproven. Tumors had less TCR diversity than lymph nodes, more than nontumor tissue.

The lymph nodes were axillary draining lymph nodes from breast cancer patients. From the multiplex PCR reads, TCRdb called clonotypes with MiXCR, one entry per CDR3 protein. Of approximately 300,000 distinct CDR3 sequences in the sample, 30% to 35% are singletons; the top ten hold about 1%. The gene calls are TRBV6-2 or TRBV6-3 and TRBJ2-7, with D perhaps assigned TRBD1 or TRBD2 (6 bases each). Sample: axillary lymph node tissue. This receptor was taken from a female donor with breast cancer. Some clones in this sample may be carry-over from other donors' samples. The CDR3 DNA follows: TGTGCCAGCAGTACCGGGGGCAGAACCTACGAGCAGTACTTC. Residues: CASSTGGRTYEQYF.